This T cell receptor beta chain was documented in a study of T-cell memory formation after mild COVID-19. Each CDR3 protein gets one entry after TCRdb re-called the 5' RACE reads with MiXCR. The table lists about 560,000 distinct CDR3 sequences, roughly a fifth of them singletons. Germline V gene lookup returns CDR1 SGHVS and CDR2 FQNEAQ. The CDR3 has 13 residues. V was trimmed by 4 bases and J by 8 bases, leaving 14 bases between them. The rearrangement uses TRBV7-8 and TRBJ1-2, with D hard to call. The sample was PBMCs or a T cell subset sorted from them (not recorded which). The TCR was taken from an adult woman who had mild COVID-19 (a few samples of this study predate the infection). Cell type and time point are not known. The CDR3 loop is CASSSRPGKGYTF. The DNA for the CDR3 is TGTGCCAGCAGCTCAAGACCCGGCAAGGGCTACACCTTC.